This T cell receptor (beta chain) was recovered during a study of T cell responses to AZD1222 COVID-19 vaccine. V lost 0 bases to trimming and J lost 10 bases, with 9 bases between them. Germline CDR1 is MNHEY and CDR2 is SVGAGI. CDR3 size: 12 residues. Findings of the study overall: Spike-specific TCR breadth rose after two AZD1222 doses, and depth rose as well. Mostly white British, mostly female donors; authors suggested clonal diversity may be underestimated. Nearly half of spike-specific TCRs reportedly target variant regions that are unmutated in the B.1.351 and B.1.1.7 variants.

Worth noting for this clone: Its target is unknown.

Assay: immunoSEQ multiplex PCR; the TCRdb copy retains only in-frame clones and omits some. Among 150,000 to 200,000 clones listed, about 92% were seen once. This receptor was taken from an adult in good health. This material consisted of peripheral blood, taken on day 0 of AZD1222 vaccination. The rearrangement uses TRBV6-5 and TRBJ1-1, with D perhaps matching TRBD1 (5 bases). The CDR3, as DNA: TGTGCCAGCAGTTACTCAACGGGGGTAGCTTTCTTT. Protein: CASSYSTGVAFF.